The 16 T cell receptor beta chains presented below share a single source sample, sequenced in a study of T and B cells in COVID-19 patients. Multiplex PCR with BIOMED2 TRB-A/B primer pools amplified TRB rearrangements. TCRdb re-derived calls from the multiplex PCR reads in MiXCR, one entry per CDR3 protein. This sample has about 15,000 distinct CDR3 sequences, with approximately 26% found just once. Each TRB amplification used roughly 250-550 ng of genomic DNA from blood. The sequenced material came from blood. The receptors shown here come from a human donor who had recovered from COVID-19.

This chain links TRBV5-1 with TRBJ1-1; D not resolved. V dropped 0 bases and J dropped 0 bases, with 9 bases sitting between them. CDR1 and CDR2 from the germline V gene are SGHRS and YFSETQ. There are 15 residues in the CDR3. For the CDR3, the DNA is TGCGCCAGCAGCTTGGTGGGCGGAATGAACACTGAAGCTTTCTTT. It encodes CASSLVGGMNTEAFF. The variable domain in full, completed from reference TRBV5-1 and TRBJ1-1, reads KAGVTQTPRYLIKTRGQQVTLSCSPISGHRSVSWYQQTPGQGLQFLFEYFSETQRNKGNFPGRFSGRQFSNSRSEMNVSTLELGDSALYLCASSLVGGMNTEAFFGQGTRLTVV.

The genes are TRBV24-1 and TRBJ2-1; 7 bases line up with TRBD1. The CDR3 sequence is 15 residues long. V lost 3 bases, J lost 7 bases, and 8 bases stayed unmatched. CDR1 KGHDR and CDR2 SFDVKD come from the germline V gene. The CDR3 spells CATSDPQGVKNEQFF. The CDR3 nucleotides are TGTGCCACCAGTGATCCTCAGGGGGTCAAGAATGAGCAGTTCTTC.

The chain carries TRBV7-6 and TRBJ2-7; TRBD1 matches at 9 bases. Germline V gene data show CDR1 as SGHVS and CDR2 as FNYEAQ. Trimming took 3 bases from V and 0 from J; bases not matched to a gene: 3. This CDR3 region has 15 residues. In DNA form, the CDR3 reads TGTGCCAGCAGCTTCGGACAGGGGTCCTCCTACGAGCAGTACTTC. Translated, it gives CASSFGQGSSYEQYF.

The genes are TRBV6-1 and TRBJ1-3; D unresolved. The germline V gene encodes CDR1 MNHNS and CDR2 SASEGT. Trimming shortened V by 9 bases and J by 0 bases, and 9 bases separated the two germline ends. This CDR3 spans 13 amino acids. The CDR3 reads CARSVPSGNTIYF. CDR3 DNA sequence: TGTGCCAGAAGCGTTCCCTCTGGAAACACCATATATTTT.

By its share, this clonotype is medium-sized. This chain uses TRBV19 with TRBJ1-4, with D maybe TRBD1 (5 bases). Germline CDR1 LNHDA, CDR2 SQIVND (reference sequence). The CDR3 length is 14 residues. V gave up 10 bases and J gave up 0 bases, with 12 bases separating them. The DNA for the CDR3 is TGTGCCACAACCAGGGAAGCAACTAATGAAAAACTGTTTTTT. Translating it yields CATTREATNEKLFF.

Ten or more counts support this clonotype. This chain connects TRBV5-6 to TRBJ1-1, with TRBD1 as a possible D gene (6 bases). This CDR3 has 14 amino acids. Germline V gives CDR1 SGHDT, CDR2 YYEEEE. The germline V and J ends were trimmed by 5 bases and 1 base, with 12 bases remaining between them. Written as DNA, the CDR3 is TGTGCCAGCAGGCCGGGACACCCGAACACTGAAGCTTTCTTT. This codes for CASRPGHPNTEAFF.

The chain carries TRBV6-1 and TRBJ2-5; 7 nucleotides agree with TRBD1. V gave up 7 bases and J gave up 1 base; unmatched junction bases: 12. Germline-derived CDR1 and CDR2 are MNHNS and SASEGT. The CDR3 loop spans 16 amino acids. The chain's CDR3 is CASKTGPTPIQETQYF. CDR3 coding DNA: TGTGCCAGCAAGACAGGGCCTACTCCTATCCAAGAGACCCAGTACTTC.

This clonotype came up many times. The chain uses TRBV30 and TRBJ1-1; D is uncertain. V lost 0 bases, J lost 1 base, and 9 bases lay in between. Per germline, CDR1 GTSNPN and CDR2 SVGIG (reference sequence). This CDR3 has 14 residues. CDR3 nucleotides: TGTGCCTGGAGTGTACTGGGCAGGAACACTGAAGCTTTCTTT. Its translation is CAWSVLGRNTEAFF.

This clonotype is termed medium-sized. The rearrangement links TRBV19 to TRBJ2-1, with 8 nucleotides matching TRBD2. Germline V gives CDR1 LNHDA, CDR2 SQIVND (reference sequence). The CDR3 runs 15 residues. With 10 bases clipped from V and 7 bases from J, the junction kept 15 bases outside the gene matches. CDR3 sequence reads: CATKSLAGPLNEQFF. The CDR3 nucleotides are TGTGCCACCAAATCGCTAGCGGGTCCCCTAAATGAGCAGTTCTTC.

In this sample, this clonotype turned up many times. The gene calls are TRBV30 and TRBJ1-5; TRBD1 might be the D (6 bases). Trimming removed 4 bases from V and 9 bases from J, with 16 bases in between. Germline-derived CDR1 and CDR2 are GTSNPN and SVGIG (reference sequence). This CDR3 region has 13 residues. The CDR3 loop reads CAWTPQGLAPQHF. The CDR3 DNA is TGTGCCTGGACACCACAGGGTCTTGCGCCCCAGCATTTT.

This clonotype was seen a few times. V gene TRBV5-6 combines with J gene TRBJ1-5; no reliable D call. The CDR3 has 16 residues. V lost 0 bases to trimming and J lost 3 bases, with 13 bases between them. The V gene's germline CDR1 is SGHDT and CDR2 YYEEEE. Here the CDR3 reads CASSLGGLYTNQPQHF. Here the CDR3 DNA reads TGTGCCAGCAGCTTGGGAGGGTTGTACACCAATCAGCCCCAGCATTTT.

J is TRBJ2-4 and V is TRBV19, with no clear D. This CDR3 is built from 11 residues. V lost 5 bases and J lost 10, with 9 bases in between. Per germline, CDR1 LNHDA and CDR2 SQIVND (reference sequence). The chain's CDR3 is CASSAHSIQYF. The CDR3 bases are TGTGCCAGTAGTGCCCACAGTATTCAGTACTTC.

The chain links TRBV6-1 to TRBJ1-5; D unclear. Germline CDR1 is MNHNS and CDR2 is SASEGT. V gave up 6 bases and J gave up 4 bases, with 22 bases separating them. The CDR3 has 17 residues. The CDR3 coding sequence is TGTGCCAGCAGCTATCAGTCACTCGGCACAGCAAATCAGCCCCAGCATTTT. Translating it yields CASSYQSLGTANQPQHF.

This clonotype was seen more than once but under ten times. The V call is TRBV2, the J call TRBJ2-6; 8 positions agree with TRBD1. Germline-derived CDR1 and CDR2 are SNHLY and FYNNEI. V shed 10 bases and J 2 bases; nucleotides not matched to a gene: 10. The CDR3 length is 16 residues. The CDR3 DNA follows: TGTGCCACCTTGGGCAGGGGGCGCGCTGGGGCCAACGTCCTGACTTTC. Translation gives CATLGRGRAGANVLTF.

The chain recombines TRBV18 with TRBJ1-1; perhaps TRBD1 as D (5 bases). Germline CDR1 is KGHSH and CDR2 is LQKENI. The CDR3 loop spans 12 amino acids. The V gene lost 1 base and the J gene lost 11 bases, with 11 bases spanning the gap. The CDR3 region has the DNA TGTGCCAGCTCACCACAGAGGGAGGGGGCTTTCTTT. As protein: CASSPQREGAFF.

This clonotype was found many times. The chain has TRBV19 and TRBJ1-3; 7 bases agree with TRBD1. Trimming took 5 bases from V and 4 from J; bases not matched to a gene: 11. From germline, CDR1 is LNHDA and CDR2 SQIVND (reference sequence). The CDR3 runs to 16 residues. The CDR3 nucleotides are TGTGCCAGTAGTCCCCGACAGGGCCATACGGGAAACACCATATATTTT. As protein: CASSPRQGHTGNTIYF.